The text below deals with one T cell receptor (beta chain). The data derive from a study of T cell changes during pregnancy in multiple sclerosis. Losses at the gene ends were 5 bases for V and 2 bases for J; bases not matched to a gene: 8. Germline-derived CDR1 and CDR2 are MNHEY and SMNVEV (reference sequence). This CDR3 comprises 15 residues. Generated by immunoSEQ multiplex PCR, the TCRdb table keeps only in-frame clones and is missing some. The sample has around 50,000 clones; about 94% are singletons. The specimen was CD8+ T cells from peripheral blood mononuclear cells, collected in the first trimester of pregnancy. The TCR originated in a female donor with multiple sclerosis, enrolled in a pregnancy study. This rearrangement joins TRBV27 to TRBJ2-5, with TRBD2 matching over 7 bases. The CDR3: CASSPNGGTQETQYF. The DNA for the CDR3 is TGTGCCAGCAGTCCCAACGGGGGGACTCAAGAGACCCAGTACTTC.